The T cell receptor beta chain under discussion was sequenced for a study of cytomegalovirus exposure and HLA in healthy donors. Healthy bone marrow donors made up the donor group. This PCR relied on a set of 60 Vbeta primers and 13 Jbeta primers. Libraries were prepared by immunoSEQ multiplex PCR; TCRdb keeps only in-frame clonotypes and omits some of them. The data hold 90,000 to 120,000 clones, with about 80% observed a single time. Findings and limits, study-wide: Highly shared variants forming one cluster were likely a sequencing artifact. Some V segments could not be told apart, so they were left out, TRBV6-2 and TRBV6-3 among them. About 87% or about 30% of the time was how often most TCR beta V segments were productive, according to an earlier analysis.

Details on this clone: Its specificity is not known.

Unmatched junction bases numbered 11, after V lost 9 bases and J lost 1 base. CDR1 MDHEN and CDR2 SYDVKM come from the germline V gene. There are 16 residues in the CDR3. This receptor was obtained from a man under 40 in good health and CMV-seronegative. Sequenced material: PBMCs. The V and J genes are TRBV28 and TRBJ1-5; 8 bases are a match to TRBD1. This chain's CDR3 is CASQTGTGGSNQPQHF. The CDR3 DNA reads TGTGCCAGTCAAACCGGGACAGGAGGGAGCAATCAGCCCCAGCATTTT.